The present entry profiles one TCR beta chain with its context. No antigen is known for it. The CDR3 has 15 amino acids. Between the trimmed V and J ends, which lost 5 bases and 0 bases, there was a span of 12 bases. The germline V gene has CDR1 MNHNY and CDR2 SVGAGI (reference sequence). 13 Jbeta primers and 60 Vbeta primers were used for the PCR. The data were produced by immunoSEQ multiplex PCR, yet TCRdb's version contains in-frame clones alone and is incomplete. The sample records some 90,000 clones, 60% to 85% being singletons. This record belongs to a study of cytomegalovirus exposure and HLA in healthy donors. Study outcomes and limitations: Sequence variants that were highly shared formed a cluster that was likely a sequencing artifact. Later analysis placed DRB1 highest and HLA-C lowest in TCR association rates, which differed by HLA locus.

The TCR comes from a man under 40 in good health and CMV-seropositive. The genes are TRBV6-6 and TRBJ2-3; tentative D call: TRBD2 (7 bases). Sequencing was carried out using PBMCs. This CDR3 reads CASSVGGASTDTQYF. The CDR3 DNA sequence: TGTGCCAGCAGTGTAGGGGGGGCGAGCACAGATACGCAGTATTTT.